Below are 23 T cell receptor beta chains sequenced from a single sample in a study of shared clonotypes between healthy human individuals. Here immunoSEQ multiplex PCR was the method, and the copy in TCRdb shows in-frame clones only, minus some. The table shows 85,000 to 100,000 clones, with 60% to 70% occurring only once. Sequencing was performed on memory CD8+ T cells sorted from blood. As for subset: CD45RO+ cells pooled with CCR7-negative TemRA cells. The receptors were gathered from a man aged 25-40 years in good health.

V and J are TRBV7-6 and TRBJ2-1; D ambiguous. CDR1 and CDR2 from the germline V gene are SGHVS and FNYEAQ. V shed 0 bases and J shed 7 bases, with 7 bases lying between them. The CDR3 extends over 13 amino acids. The CDR3 loop reads CASSLAERNEQFF. The CDR3 DNA reads as TGTGCCAGCAGCTTAGCTGAGCGAAATGAGCAGTTCTTC.

The rearrangement joins TRBV5-1 to TRBJ2-5, with a possible D match to TRBD2 (5 bases). Germline CDR1 reads SGHRS; CDR2 reads YFSETQ. CDR3 length: 13 residues. Deletions cut 4 bases from V and 1 base from J, with 8 bases between. In DNA, the CDR3 is TGCGCCAGCAGCAAGGGAGTCCAAGAGACCCAGTACTTC. Translating gives CASSKGVQETQYF.

This sequence joins TRBV28 and TRBJ1-2; the D gene is possibly TRBD1 (5 bases). V was trimmed by 1 base and J by 7 bases, leaving 10 bases between them. The CDR3 has 13 residues. Germline lookup yields CDR1 MDHEN and CDR2 SYDVKM. The CDR3 loop is CASSLYTGGGYTF. The CDR3 nucleotides are TGTGCCAGCAGTTTATATACGGGGGGTGGCTACACCTTC.

To note about this clone: It is likely a read error: a sequence one base away is far more abundant. V usage is TRBV28 and J usage is TRBJ2-7, with D perhaps assigned TRBD1 or TRBD2 (5 bases each). There are 13 residues in the CDR3. Germline V gene lookup returns CDR1 MDHEN and CDR2 SYDVKM. V was pared by 6 bases and J by 4 bases, with 13 bases between. The CDR3 here is CASRPGRMYEQYF. The CDR3 nucleotides are TGTGCCAGCAGGCCGGGACGCATGTACGAGCAGTACTTC.

V and J are TRBV10-3 and TRBJ2-7; TRBD2 might be the D (6 bases). V dropped 7 bases and J dropped 6 bases, with 13 bases sitting between them. There are 12 residues in the CDR3. From germline, CDR1 is ENHRY and CDR2 SYGVKD. The CDR3 spells CAIMTGVREQYF. The CDR3 DNA follows: TGTGCCATCATGACGGGAGTCCGCGAGCAGTACTTC.

This chain links TRBV6-5 with TRBJ1-1; possible D gene TRBD1, 6 bases. This CDR3 region has 13 residues. Between the trimmed V and J ends, which lost 5 bases and 1 base, there was a span of 8 bases. CDR1 is MNHEY, CDR2 SVGAGI, per germline. In DNA, the CDR3 is TGTGCCAGCAGTCAACAGGGGAACACTGAAGCTTTCTTT. Translating it yields CASSQQGNTEAFF.

The J gene is TRBJ2-1, the V gene TRBV9; D may be TRBD2 (6 bases). V was pared by 0 bases and J by 9 bases, with 10 bases between. There are 13 residues in the CDR3. Germline lookup yields CDR1 SGDLS and CDR2 YYNGEE. DNA of the CDR3: TGTGCCAGCAGCGTAGGTTCCGGGGGTGAGCAGTTCTTC. It yields the protein CASSVGSGGEQFF. The full variable domain, its missing parts supplied by reference TRBV9 and TRBJ2-1, is DSGVTQTPKHLITATGQRVTLRCSPRSGDLSVYWYQQSLDQGLQFLIQYYNGEERAKGNILERFSAQQFPDLHSELNLSSLELGDSALYFCASSVGSGGEQFFGPGTRLTVL.

This chain uses TRBV28 with TRBJ2-2, with 11 positions matching TRBD2. Germline V gene sequence: CDR1 MDHEN, CDR2 SYDVKM. Trimming removed 8 bases from V and 2 bases from J; junction bases left unmatched: 4. The CDR3 is 15 residues long. The CDR3 DNA is TGTGCCAGCGCGGGACTAGCGGAAAACACCGGGGAGCTGTTTTTT. Translating gives CASAGLAENTGELFF.

This sequence joins TRBV5-6 and TRBJ2-1; 10 bases map to TRBD2. In germline, CDR1 is SGHDT, CDR2 YYEEEE. J lost 3 bases, V lost 0 bases, and 6 bases had no gene match. The CDR3 is 17 amino acids. The chain's CDR3 is CASSLGSVAGGYNEQFF. The CDR3 DNA follows: TGTGCCAGCAGCTTGGGCTCGGTAGCGGGAGGCTACAATGAGCAGTTCTTC.

This clone was counted a single time. The chain has TRBV2 and TRBJ2-7; no reliable D call. The length of the CDR3 is 14 residues. Germline V gene sequence: CDR1 SNHLY, CDR2 FYNNEI. V was shortened by 0 bases and J by 1 base, with 7 bases between the two germline ends. The CDR3 region is CASSEAISSYEQYF. In DNA form, the CDR3 reads TGTGCCAGCAGTGAAGCTATCAGTTCCTACGAGCAGTACTTC.

This clone was counted a few times. The V call is TRBV6-1, the J call TRBJ2-6; D ambiguous. The CDR3 length is 14 residues. The ends were cut back, 4 bases at V and 0 bases at J, with 4 bases in the middle. CDR1 is MNHNS and CDR2 is SASEGT in the germline V gene. Here the CDR3 reads CASSGGSGANVLTF. DNA for the CDR3: TGTGCCAGCAGTGGGGGCTCTGGGGCCAACGTCCTGACTTTC.

The rearrangement links TRBV28 to TRBJ1-1; 7 nucleotides agree with TRBD1. The CDR3 contains 17 residues. V lost 4 bases to trimming and J lost 1 base; unmatched junction nucleotides: 12. The germline CDR1 and CDR2 sequences are MDHEN and SYDVKM. The DNA of the CDR3 is TGTGCCAGCAGTTCCGTCGCCGGACAGGTAAAGAACACTGAAGCTTTCTTT. Translation: CASSSVAGQVKNTEAFF.

This chain uses TRBV7-9 with TRBJ1-5; D gene ambiguous. V lost 5 bases and J lost 4, with 9 bases in between. In germline, CDR1 is SEHNR, CDR2 FQNEAQ (reference sequence). The CDR3 totals 13 residues. This chain's CDR3 is CASSPRRNQPQHF. CDR3 nucleotide sequence: TGTGCCAGCAGCCCCCGCCGTAATCAGCCCCAGCATTTT. Full variable domain (rest looked up from reference TRBV7-9 and TRBJ1-5): DTGVSQNPRHKITKRGQNVTFRCDPISEHNRLYWYRQTLGQGPEFLTYFQNEAQLEKSRLLSDRFSAERPKGSFSTLEIQRTEQGDSAMYLCASSPRRNQPQHFGDGTRLSIL.

This rearrangement joins TRBV5-1 to TRBJ2-5, with D possibly TRBD1 on 6 matching bases. V shed 3 bases and J shed 4 bases, with 10 bases lying between them. Per the germline V gene, CDR1 is SGHRS and CDR2 is YFSETQ. CDR3 length equals 13 residues. As DNA, the CDR3 is TGCGCCAGCAGCTCGACAGGTCTAGAGACCCAGTACTTC. Protein: CASSSTGLETQYF. Variable domain in full (rest from reference TRBV5-1 and TRBJ2-5): KAGVTQTPRYLIKTRGQQVTLSCSPISGHRSVSWYQQTPGQGLQFLFEYFSETQRNKGNFPGRFSGRQFSNSRSEMNVSTLELGDSALYLCASSSTGLETQYFGPGTRLLVL.

CDR3 bases: TGTGCCAGCAGCTTGGACCCAGTCCCCTACGAGCAGTACTTC. This codes for CASSLDPVPYEQYF. This rearrangement joins TRBV5-4 to TRBJ2-7; no firm D call. The V and J ends lost 0 bases and 2 bases respectively, with 9 bases between them. CDR3 length: 14 residues. Per the germline V gene, CDR1 is SGHNT and CDR2 is YYREEE (reference sequence).

V is TRBV5-4 and J is TRBJ2-7; 7 bases map to TRBD2. The CDR3 sequence is 14 residues long. Germline lookup yields CDR1 SGHNT and CDR2 YYREEE (reference sequence). The junction had 6 bases not matched to a gene; V was cut back by 4 bases and J by 2 bases. The CDR3 is CASSLSGIPYEQYF. The CDR3 coding sequence is TGTGCCAGCAGCCTCAGCGGGATCCCCTACGAGCAGTACTTC.

The J gene is TRBJ2-1, the V gene TRBV5-1, with D maybe TRBD2 (5 bases). The V end lost 0 bases, the J end lost 10 bases, and 17 bases lay between the germline ends. The V gene's germline CDR1 is SGHRS and CDR2 YFSETQ. The CDR3 runs 15 residues. The CDR3 spells CASSLVLEGTREQFF. The CDR3 coding sequence is TGCGCCAGCAGCTTGGTCCTCGAGGGTACAAGGGAGCAGTTCTTC.

This clone is medium-sized (0.01 to 0.1%) in the sample. The chain carries TRBV4-1 and TRBJ2-1; 10 bases agree with TRBD2. Germline CDR1 MGHRA, CDR2 YSYEKL. The junction had 1 base not matched to a gene; V was cut back by 0 bases and J by 8 bases. The CDR3 length is 14 residues. The CDR3, as DNA: TGCGCCAGCAGCCAAGAAGCGGGAGGGCATGAGCAGTTCTTC. This translates into CASSQEAGGHEQFF.

This chain joins TRBV5-1 and TRBJ1-2; D might be TRBD1 (6 bases). Per germline, CDR1 SGHRS and CDR2 YFSETQ. V was cut by 1 base and J by 8 bases, with 12 bases left in between. This CDR3 contains 13 residues. CDR3 residues: CASSLSTGLGYTF. In DNA, the CDR3 is TGCGCCAGCAGCTTGAGTACAGGGCTAGGCTACACCTTC.

The V and J genes are TRBV2 and TRBJ2-1; tentative D call: TRBD2 (5 bases). V lost 4 bases and J lost 6, with 16 bases in between. The CDR3 length is 15 residues. The germline V gene has CDR1 SNHLY and CDR2 FYNNEI. DNA of the CDR3: TGTGCCAGCAGTGGGGCCGGAACTAGGGTCAATGAGCAGTTCTTC. It codes for CASSGAGTRVNEQFF.

This clone appeared many times. The chain couples TRBV27 to TRBJ1-4; D gene uncertain. In germline, CDR1 is MNHEY, CDR2 SMNVEV (reference sequence). The CDR3 runs 13 residues. Trimming removed 3 bases at V and 6 bases at J, with 8 bases between. The chain's CDR3 is CASSFSSYEKLFF. The CDR3 coding sequence is TGTGCCAGCAGTTTCAGCAGTTATGAAAAACTGTTTTTT.

The genes are TRBV11-1 and TRBJ2-5, with 7 bases lining up with TRBD1. CDR1 is SGHAT and CDR2 is FQDESV in the germline V gene (reference sequence). V shed 5 bases, J shed 1 base, and the junction held 4 bases outside the gene matches. The CDR3 length is 14 residues. The CDR3 DNA follows: TGTGCCAGCAGCCCCAGACAGGGCCAAGAGACCCAGTACTTC. Translated, it gives CASSPRQGQETQYF.

This clone was picked up one time. The V gene is TRBV5-5, the J gene TRBJ2-1, with 14 bases aligning to TRBD2. Trimming took 6 bases from V and 7 from J; bases not matched to a gene: 3. The CDR3 spans 14 residues. The V gene's germline CDR1 is SGHKS and CDR2 YYEKEE (reference sequence). The CDR3 bases are TGTGCCAGCACCGGACTAGCGGGAGGTAATGAGCAGTTCTTC. Its translation: CASTGLAGGNEQFF.